This TCR beta chain was observed in a study of identical twins. About this clonotype itself: Its specificity is not known.

The CDR3 totals 13 residues. Trimming stripped 9 bases from V and 4 bases from J, with 14 bases between. The germline gives CDR1 KGHDR, CDR2 SFDVKD. cDNA carried unique molecular identifiers, and a universal primer site was added by template switching. TCRdb recomputed calls from the 5' RACE reads with MiXCR, one row per CDR3 protein. This table has a few hundred thousand distinct CDR3 sequences, roughly 13% appearing once. Study-wide findings and caveats: Out-of-frame beta sequences exhibited a weaker degree of excess twin sharing.

These data were also filed under a second study, of yellow fever vaccine responses in identical twins.

The sequence derives from a woman under 30 in good health. The rearrangement joins TRBV24-1 to TRBJ1-1; TRBD1 is a possible D gene (5 bases). Input material: memory (CD45RO+) T cells sorted from blood. CDR3 residues: CATAQAGGTEAFF. DNA for the CDR3: TGTGCCACCGCCCAGGCGGGGGGCACTGAAGCTTTCTTT.